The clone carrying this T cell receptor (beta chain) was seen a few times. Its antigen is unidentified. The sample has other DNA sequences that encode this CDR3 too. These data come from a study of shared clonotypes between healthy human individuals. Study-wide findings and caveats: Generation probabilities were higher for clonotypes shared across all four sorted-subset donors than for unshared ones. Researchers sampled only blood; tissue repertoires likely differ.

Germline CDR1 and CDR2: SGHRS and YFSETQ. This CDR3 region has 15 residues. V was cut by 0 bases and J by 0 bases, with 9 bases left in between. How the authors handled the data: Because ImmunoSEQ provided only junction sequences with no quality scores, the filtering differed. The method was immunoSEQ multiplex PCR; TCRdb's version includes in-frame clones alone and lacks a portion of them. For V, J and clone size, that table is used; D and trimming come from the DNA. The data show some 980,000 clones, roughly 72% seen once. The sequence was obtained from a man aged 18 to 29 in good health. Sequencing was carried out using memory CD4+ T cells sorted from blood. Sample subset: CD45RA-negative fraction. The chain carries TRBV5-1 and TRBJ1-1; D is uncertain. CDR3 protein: CASSLAGSLNTEAFF. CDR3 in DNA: TGCGCCAGCAGCTTGGCCGGGTCCTTGAACACTGAAGCTTTCTTT.